The rows below give T cell receptor beta chains drawn from one sample of a study of T cells after yellow fever vaccination. One entry per CDR3 protein, called by TCRdb with MiXCR from the 5' RACE reads. The sample lists some 400,000 distinct CDR3 sequences, approximately 6% occurring once. Here the sequenced sample was PBMCs, taken 5 days after the yellow fever booster vaccination. These TCRs come from a man aged 30-40 years who received the YFV17D yellow fever vaccine. Both conserved end residues are trimmed from each CDR3. Fields, in order: V gene, D gene, clone size, CDR3 protein. D genes are given only for firm matches. The listing skips clone size in some rows; elsewhere it reads once, few, many or a size class.

V gene: TRBV10-3; D gene: -; clone size: few; CDR3 protein: AISESGTSFEQF
V gene: TRBV25-1; D gene: -; clone size: -; CDR3 protein: ASGTPQYGANVLT
V gene: TRBV5-1; D gene: -; clone size: many; CDR3 protein: ASSGVAGETQY
V gene: TRBV11-1; D gene: -; clone size: many; CDR3 protein: ASSPPIHFPIGSDTQY
V gene: TRBV11-3; D gene: TRBD2; clone size: -; CDR3 protein: ASSREDGYEQY
V gene: TRBV12-3/TRBV12-4; D gene: -; clone size: many; CDR3 protein: ASSSRLTGFPGNTIY
V gene: TRBV10-3; D gene: -; clone size: many; CDR3 protein: AIAGTHTDTQY
V gene: TRBV24-1; D gene: TRBD1; clone size: few; CDR3 protein: ATRQGANTGELF
V gene: TRBV5-1; D gene: -; clone size: -; CDR3 protein: ASSLAGDNRLSNTGELF
V gene: TRBV12-3/TRBV12-4; D gene: TRBD1; clone size: many; CDR3 protein: ASSRGQGEWEQY
V gene: TRBV7-2; D gene: TRBD1; clone size: few; CDR3 protein: ASSLVFGTADEQY
V gene: TRBV28; D gene: -; clone size: many; CDR3 protein: ASRPQGWEQY
V gene: TRBV2; D gene: TRBD2; clone size: -; CDR3 protein: DSDNLAGGTDTQY
V gene: TRBV9; D gene: -; clone size: many; CDR3 protein: ASSQGASASYEQY
V gene: TRBV3-1; D gene: TRBD2; clone size: few; CDR3 protein: ASRGDFSGSSYEQY
V gene: TRBV5-1; D gene: -; clone size: few; CDR3 protein: ASSLSPGDTEAF
V gene: TRBV7-2; D gene: TRBD1; clone size: -; CDR3 protein: ASSIPGTAFQETQY
V gene: TRBV11-1; D gene: -; clone size: many; CDR3 protein: ASTHSALTDTQY
V gene: TRBV2; D gene: -; clone size: many; CDR3 protein: ASSVGVAGQADTQY
V gene: TRBV12-3/TRBV12-4; D gene: -; clone size: many; CDR3 protein: ASSLISSDNYEQY
V gene: TRBV10-2; D gene: -; clone size: many; CDR3 protein: ASSGKQGFDTQY
V gene: TRBV27; D gene: -; clone size: many; CDR3 protein: ASSLIQGTDTQY
V gene: TRBV7-2; D gene: -; clone size: few; CDR3 protein: ASSLVGDRFGSYEQY
V gene: TRBV7-9; D gene: TRBD1; clone size: many; CDR3 protein: ASSFSLTGRNTGELF
V gene: TRBV20-1; D gene: TRBD1; clone size: few; CDR3 protein: SASGTGGAGDEQY
V gene: TRBV20-1; D gene: TRBD2; clone size: many; CDR3 protein: SAYGTSGKDEQY
V gene: TRBV12-3/TRBV12-4; D gene: -; clone size: many; CDR3 protein: ASSPRAAEAF
V gene: TRBV29-1; D gene: TRBD2; clone size: many; CDR3 protein: SVEDQGLAGVGYEQF
V gene: TRBV3-1; D gene: -; clone size: -; CDR3 protein: ASRIRDLSYEQY
V gene: TRBV5-1; D gene: -; clone size: many; CDR3 protein: ASSLGHLNEQF
V gene: TRBV5-4; D gene: -; clone size: -; CDR3 protein: ASTVGTEAF
V gene: TRBV7-9; D gene: TRBD2; clone size: many; CDR3 protein: ASSLNLAGADTQY
V gene: TRBV20-1; D gene: -; clone size: few; CDR3 protein: SARGPPGSGSGELF
V gene: TRBV27; D gene: -; clone size: -; CDR3 protein: ASSLTAGNQPQH
V gene: TRBV28; D gene: -; clone size: many; CDR3 protein: ASRGQSLAHTQY
V gene: TRBV20-1; D gene: -; clone size: -; CDR3 protein: SARGGGGGLLGYT
V gene: TRBV5-1; D gene: TRBD1; clone size: -; CDR3 protein: ASSLAGQGIFEKLF
V gene: TRBV7-9; D gene: TRBD1; clone size: few; CDR3 protein: ASSLQTGGVTDTQY
V gene: TRBV5-1; D gene: TRBD2; clone size: many; CDR3 protein: ASSPGLAGDNEQF
V gene: TRBV29-1; D gene: -; clone size: -; CDR3 protein: SSYWREDYGYT
V gene: TRBV7-3; D gene: TRBD2; clone size: many; CDR3 protein: ASSLAGGPGADTQY
V gene: TRBV14; D gene: TRBD2; clone size: many; CDR3 protein: ASSQGASGKPIEQF
V gene: TRBV5-8; D gene: -; clone size: -; CDR3 protein: ASSFSFIGDFTDTQY